Listed below are T cell receptor beta chains from one sample, sequenced in a study of control samples from healthy donors and cancer patients. Sequenced by immunoSEQ multiplex PCR; TCRdb stores in-frame clones only, minus some. The data contain 150,000 to 200,000 clones, 80% to 95% of them singletons. Sequencing was done on a sample of blood. The receptor source for this set is a woman in her twenties or thirties in good health. Each CDR3 is given with its conserved first and last residue. The D gene is left open where the match is weak. Some rows mark clone size as missing; the rest say once, few, many or name a class of expanded clone.

abundance	d_gene	v_gene	j_gene	CDR3nt	CDR3aa
NA	TRBD2	TRBV7-6	TRBJ2-3	TGTGCCAGCAGCTTCAGGATTAGCGGGTACACAGATACGCAGTATTTT	CASSFRISGYTDTQYF
NA	TRBD2	TRBV4-3	TRBJ2-1	TGCGCCAGCAGCCAAATGTTACTAGCGGAAAGGCAGAATGAGCAGTTCTTC	CASSQMLLAERQNEQFF
NA	NA	TRBV23-1	TRBJ1-4	TGCGCCAGCAGTCAATCGATGGGGAGGGAGGATGAAAAACTGTTTTTT	CASSQSMGREDEKLFF
NA	NA	TRBV10-2	TRBJ1-5	TGCGCCAGCAGTGAGTCCTCCAGGGGCAATCAGCCCCAGCATTTT	CASSESSRGNQPQHF
NA	NA	TRBV7-9	TRBJ2-1	TGTGCCAGCAGCTTAAACAGATCCTACAATGAGCAGTTCTTC	CASSLNRSYNEQFF
NA	NA	TRBV4-2	TRBJ1-1	TGTGCCAGCAGCCAAGTTATGAACACTGAAGCTTTCTTT	CASSQVMNTEAFF
NA	NA	TRBV28	TRBJ1-2	TGTGCCAGCAGCACAGGGTACCTATCTGGCTACACCTTC	CASSTGYLSGYTF
NA	NA	TRBV2	TRBJ2-2	TGTGCCAGCAGCTACACCGGGGAGCTGTTTTTT	CASSYTGELFF
NA	NA	TRBV6-1	TRBJ1-5	TGTGCCAGCAGTGAGGGACTCTATAGCAATCAGCCCCAGCATTTT	CASSEGLYSNQPQHF
NA	TRBD1	TRBV19	TRBJ1-1	TGTGCCAGTAGCGTCCCTGGGACAGGGGGAGAAGCTTTCTTT	CASSVPGTGGEAFF
NA	NA	TRBV7-9	TRBJ1-2	TGTGCCAGCAACATACTAGGGGGGAGCTATGGCTACACCTTC	CASNILGGSYGYTF
once	TRBD1	TRBV28	TRBJ1-4	TGTGCCAGCAGTCCCGGGACAGGGGTAGGAGAAAAACTGTTTTTT	CASSPGTGVGEKLFF
NA	NA	TRBV30	TRBJ1-2	TGTGCCTGGGGAGGGTTTCAGTATGGCTACACCTTC	CAWGGFQYGYTF
NA	TRBD1	TRBV7-2	TRBJ1-2	TGTGCCAGCAGCTTAAGCCCGGGACAGGGAAGGGGCTACACCTTC	CASSLSPGQGRGYTF
NA	NA	TRBV28	TRBJ2-1	TGTGCCAGCAGTTTGCCCCGCCAGGTCTCCTACAATGAGCAGTTCTTC	CASSLPRQVSYNEQFF
once	NA	TRBV28	TRBJ2-7	TGTGCCAGCAGTTCCGGGGTGGAGGGGGCGTATGAGCAGTACTTC	CASSSGVEGAYEQYF
NA	TRBD1	TRBV15	TRBJ2-2	TGTGCCACCAGCAGAGGGGACAGCCGCACCGGGGAGCTGTTTTTT	CATSRGDSRTGELFF
few	NA	TRBV19	TRBJ1-1	TGTGCCAGTAGTTCGGGACCGTCCACTGAAGCTTTCTTT	CASSSGPSTEAFF
NA	NA	TRBV19	TRBJ1-2	TGTGCCAGTAGTACCAGGGGACATGGCTACACCTTC	CASSTRGHGYTF
NA	NA	TRBV15	TRBJ1-5	TGTGCCACCAGCACCCCTGGGCAGGGCTTCCCTCTTTATCAGCCCCAGCATTTT	CATSTPGQGFPLYQPQHF
NA	TRBD1	TRBV19	TRBJ2-3	TGTGCCAGTAGTGCAAAGGACAGGGGGTCAACAGATACGCAGTATTTT	CASSAKDRGSTDTQYF
once	NA	TRBV6-6	TRBJ1-2	TGTGCCAGTTCCCTTAACAGGGACGGCTACACCTTC	CASSLNRDGYTF
NA	NA	TRBV4-2	TRBJ1-2	TGTGCCAGCAGCCCTCAGAGTCCGAGACAAGGCCATGGCTACACCTTC	CASSPQSPRQGHGYTF
NA	TRBD2	TRBV7-2	TRBJ2-1	TGTGCCAGCAGCCCAGGGACTAGCGGGAGAGTCGGTGAGCAGTTCTTC	CASSPGTSGRVGEQFF
NA	NA	TRBV29-1	TRBJ2-1	TGCAGCTCCGATAGGGTCAGGAGCTCCTACAATGAGCAGTTCTTC	CSSDRVRSSYNEQFF
NA	NA	TRBV10-1	TRBJ2-1	TGCGCCAGCAGTAACATAGAAGGGACCATTCAGAATGAGCAGTTCTTC	CASSNIEGTIQNEQFF
NA	TRBD1	TRBV25-1	TRBJ2-7	TGTGCCAGCAGGAATTCCGGGACAGGCGGCTACGAGCAGTACTTC	CASRNSGTGGYEQYF
NA	NA	TRBV30	TRBJ1-1	TGTGCCTGGGGCCCCTCCGGGACAACGAACACTGAAGCTTTCTTT	CAWGPSGTTNTEAFF
once	NA	TRBV11-2	TRBJ2-7	TGTGCCAGCAGCTTAGGGGCCATCTCCTACGAGCAGTACTTC	CASSLGAISYEQYF
NA	TRBD2	TRBV28	TRBJ2-2	TGTGCCAGCAGTTTCCCTCGACTAGCGCCATACACCGGGGAGCTGTTTTTT	CASSFPRLAPYTGELFF
NA	TRBD1	TRBV5-1	TRBJ2-6	TGCGCCAGCAGCTTGGTAACGGGACAGGGGCCCTCTGGGGCCAACGTCCTGACTTTC	CASSLVTGQGPSGANVLTF
NA	NA	TRBV11-2	TRBJ2-7	TGTGCCAGCAGCTTAGATCTCTGGGTCGGCGAGCAGTACTTC	CASSLDLWVGEQYF
few	NA	TRBV5-4	TRBJ1-2	TGTGCCAGCAGCTTGGGACAGTCCTATGGCTACACCTTC	CASSLGQSYGYTF
NA	NA	TRBV12-3/TRBV12-4	TRBJ1-6	TGTGCCAGCAGCTGGGCCCCGGGACCCCTCCACTTT	CASSWAPGPLHF
NA	NA	TRBV5-5	TRBJ1-2	TGTGCCAGCAGCTTGGCCAGTTCCGATGGCTACACCTTC	CASSLASSDGYTF
once	TRBD1	TRBV6-5	TRBJ1-5	TGTGCCAGCAGTTCTAGTGGACAGGGACGACAGCCCCAGCATTTT	CASSSSGQGRQPQHF
few	TRBD2	TRBV28	TRBJ2-1	TGTGCCAGCAGTCCTGGACTAGCGGGAGGTCCCAGCTCCTACAATGAGCAGTTCTTC	CASSPGLAGGPSSYNEQFF
NA	NA	TRBV4-1	TRBJ1-5	TGCGCCAGCAGCCTTCGGGGGTATGACAATCAGCCCCAGCATTTT	CASSLRGYDNQPQHF
NA	NA	TRBV3-1/TRBV3-2	TRBJ2-7	TGTGCCAGCAGCCCGGGGTTTTCGCTTGGCTACGAGCAGTACTTC	CASSPGFSLGYEQYF